These 10 T cell receptor beta chains were sequenced from one sample in a study of T cell repertoires in cytomegalovirus infection. These receptors are not linked to any known antigen. TCRdb itself ran the reads through MiXCR, one entry per CDR3 protein. This table holds over 250,000 distinct CDR3 sequences, about 20% found once. Sequencing was performed on cultured PBMCs, taken from culture after CMV antigen stimulation. The source is a human donor in good health (CMV status not recorded). Some clones in this sample may be carry-over from other donors' samples.

This clonotype was seen a handful of times. This chain uses TRBV9 with TRBJ1-4; D might be TRBD1 (5 bases). Trimming pared 0 bases from V and 6 bases from J, leaving 9 bases between. Germline V CDR1 and CDR2: SGDLS, YYNGEE. This CDR3 region has 14 residues. The CDR3 region has the DNA TGTGCCAGCAGCGTAGGCCCAGGGCATGAAAAACTGTTTTTT. It codes for CASSVGPGHEKLFF. Variable domain in full (rest from reference TRBV9 and TRBJ1-4): DSGVTQTPKHLITATGQRVTLRCSPRSGDLSVYWYQQSLDQGLQFLIQYYNGEERAKGNILERFSAQQFPDLHSELNLSSLELGDSALYFCASSVGPGHEKLFFGSGTQLSVL.

The chain combines TRBV20-1 with TRBJ2-1; no clear D gene. Deletions cut 3 bases from V and 10 bases from J, with 19 bases between. Germline values: CDR1 DFQATT, CDR2 SNEGSKA (reference sequence). This CDR3 is built from 14 residues. The CDR3 DNA sequence: TGCAGTGCTAGCCGGGTGGCAGCCAAATCCGAGCAGTTCTTC. It specifies CSASRVAAKSEQFF.

The V and J genes are TRBV20-1 and TRBJ2-7; TRBD1 is a possible D gene (6 bases). V lost 5 bases and J 2 bases, leaving 22 bases between the germline ends. There are 16 residues in the CDR3. In germline, CDR1 is DFQATT, CDR2 SNEGSKA (reference sequence). The CDR3 sequence: CSAVGDNSITPYEQYF. In DNA, the CDR3 is TGCAGTGCTGTCGGGGACAACTCAATCACACCCTACGAGCAGTACTTC.

The chain uses TRBV11-2 and TRBJ2-1; possibly TRBD2 for D (6 bases). Germline V CDR1 and CDR2: SGHAT, FQNNGV. Trimming cost V 5 bases and J 0 bases, with 14 bases left between them. The length of the CDR3 is 16 residues. The CDR3 region has the DNA TGTGCCAGCAGCCCTCCGCGGGGTAGCTCCTACAATGAGCAGTTCTTC. Residues: CASSPPRGSSYNEQFF. The complete variable domain, with remaining parts taken from reference TRBV11-2 and TRBJ2-1, reads EAGVAQSPRYKIIEKRQSVAFWCNPISGHATLYWYQQILGQGPKLLIQFQNNGVVDDSQLPKDRFSAERLKGVDSTLKIQPAKLEDSAVYLCASSPPRGSSYNEQFFGPGTRLTVL.

The chain employs TRBV20-1 and TRBJ2-7, with D unresolved. There are 14 residues in the CDR3. In germline, CDR1 is DFQATT, CDR2 SNEGSKA (reference sequence). V shed 1 base and J shed 0 bases, with 10 bases lying between them. CDR3 protein: CSARVLSNSYEQYF. The CDR3 region has the DNA TGCAGTGCTAGAGTGCTGAGCAACTCCTACGAGCAGTACTTC.

This chain uses TRBV7-9 with TRBJ1-2; D call uncertain. Deletions cut 3 bases from V and 7 bases from J, with 12 bases between. From germline, CDR1 is SEHNR and CDR2 FQNEAQ (reference sequence). The CDR3 has 13 residues. The CDR3 nucleotides are TGTGCCAGCAGCTTCCTGAGTGAATTTGGCTACACCTTC. This translates into CASSFLSEFGYTF.

The genes are TRBV6-5 and TRBJ2-1; TRBD1 agrees at 11 bases. The J segment lost 2 bases and the V segment lost 11 bases, leaving 5 bases of the junction unmatched. The CDR3 is 14 residues long. The germline V gene has CDR1 MNHEY and CDR2 SVGAGI. The CDR3 spells CAARDRGTYNEQFF. The CDR3 nucleotides read TGTGCCGCCCGGGACAGGGGGACCTACAATGAGCAGTTCTTC.

The rearrangement uses TRBV19 and TRBJ1-5, with 8 bases aligning to TRBD1. The germline V gene has CDR1 LNHDA and CDR2 SQIVND (reference sequence). Trimming removed 6 bases from V and 4 bases from J; junction bases left unmatched: 8. CDR3 length: 15 residues. The CDR3 sequence: CASSPDRVANQPQHF. CDR3 in DNA: TGTGCCAGTAGCCCGGACAGGGTTGCAAATCAGCCCCAGCATTTT. Filled out from reference TRBV19 and TRBJ1-5, the complete variable domain reads DGGITQSPKYLFRKEGQNVTLSCEQNLNHDAMYWYRQDPGQGLRLIYYSQIVNDFQKGDIAEGYSVSREKKESFPLTVTSAQKNPTAFYLCASSPDRVANQPQHFGDGTRLSIL.

This CDR3 is CASSSSLAGGRDEQFF. The CDR3 nucleotides read TGTGCCAGCAGCTCTAGTCTAGCGGGAGGGAGGGATGAGCAGTTCTTC. The chain employs TRBV7-9 and TRBJ2-1, with TRBD2 identical over 12 bases. The ends lost 4 bases at V and 8 bases at J; junction bases unmatched: 9. This CDR3 is built from 16 residues. Germline values: CDR1 SEHNR, CDR2 FQNEAQ (reference sequence).

This clonotype showed up just a few times. This chain connects TRBV19 to TRBJ1-1; a possible D gene is TRBD1 (5 bases). Deletions cut 3 bases from V and 0 bases from J, with 8 bases between. Germline CDR1 is LNHDA and CDR2 is SQIVND (reference sequence). The CDR3 has 14 amino acids. In nucleotides, the CDR3 is TGTGCCAGTAGTATTAGGGGCATGAACACTGAAGCTTTCTTT. Translation gives CASSIRGMNTEAFF.